These 5 T cell receptor beta chains originate from one sample sequenced in a study of T-cell reconstitution after alpha-beta-depleted transplantation in children. The library targeted TCRbeta and was prepared with unique molecular identifiers. TCRdb fed the PCR reads into MiXCR, producing one record per CDR3 protein. The table shows a few hundred thousand distinct CDR3 sequences, with 10% to 15% occurring only once. The sequenced sample was PBMCs, mostly from graft donor cells, obtained 360 days after TCRalphabeta/CD19-depleted stem cell transplant. The receptor source for this set is a male patient younger than 18 who had a stem cell transplant for acute myeloid leukemia, so the T cells may come from the graft donor.

This clonotype was detected many times. The gene calls are TRBV7-9 and TRBJ2-3, with TRBD1 matching 12 bases. The CDR3 runs to 16 residues. V lost 4 bases, J lost 5 bases, and 7 bases stayed unmatched. The germline V gene has CDR1 SEHNR and CDR2 FQNEAQ (reference sequence). For the CDR3, the DNA is TGTGCCAGCAGCTCGCCGGGACAGGGGGCCGGAGATACGCAGTATTTT. Its translation is CASSSPGQGAGDTQYF.

This clonotype appeared a few times. One end of the junction does not line up with germline, which may come from a read error. In DNA form, the CDR3 reads TGTGCTAGCAGCCCCGGACTAGCGGGACCCGAGCAGTACTTC. It codes for CASSPGLAGPEQYF. This chain links TRBV7-7 with TRBJ2-7, with 12 positions matching TRBD2. Per germline, CDR1 SSHAT and CDR2 FNYEAQ (reference sequence). The CDR3 consists of 14 residues.

V is TRBV12-3 or TRBV12-4 and J is TRBJ2-1, with D perhaps matching TRBD2 (6 bases). V was cut by 5 bases and J by 8 bases, with 10 bases left in between. There are 12 residues in the CDR3. CDR3 nucleotide sequence: TGTGCCAGCAGTGCGGGACGGTATGAGCAGTTCTTC. Translated, it gives CASSAGRYEQFF.

This clonotype has a handful of counts. The V gene is TRBV28, the J gene TRBJ2-1; TRBD2 might be the D (6 bases). The V end was cut by 6 bases, the J end by 4 bases, with 16 bases between. Germline CDR1 reads MDHEN; CDR2 reads SYDVKM. This CDR3 has 15 residues. The CDR3 region has the DNA TGTGCCAGCAGGGGACTCCTACTAAATTACAATGAGCAGTTCTTC. Its protein product is CASRGLLLNYNEQFF.

Details on this clonotype: At one boundary the junction diverges from the germline segment, which might be a read error. This chain joins TRBV5-1 and TRBJ2-7; TRBD1 aligns across 8 bases. CDR1 SGHRS and CDR2 YFSETQ come from the germline V gene. This CDR3 has 16 residues. As DNA, the CDR3 is TGCGCCAGCAGCCCTTTCAGGCAGGGGGCAGGGTACGAACAGTACTTC. Translated: CASSPFRQGAGYEQYF.